These T cell receptor beta chains were read from a single sample in a study of human T cells and chemical hapten exposure. In TCRdb, the RACE reads were re-called with MiXCR into one record per CDR3 protein. The sample shows 50,000 to 70,000 distinct CDR3 sequences, around 12% of them seen only once. The specimen was whole blood, collected in connection with sensitization to the hapten diphenylcyclopropenone (DPC). These TCRs come from a man aged 25 to 40 with alopecia areata. Some clones in this sample may be carry-over from other donors' samples. The CDR3 runs from the conserved cysteine through the conserved F or W. D genes are given only for firm matches. Clone size is not always given. Where it is, it says once, few, many or a class for expanded clones.

CDR3	DNA	V	J	size	D
CASSIDRYQPQHF	TGTGCCAGCAGTATAGACAGATATCAGCCCCAGCATTTT	TRBV12-3/TRBV12-4	TRBJ1-5	.	.
CASGRTGTLYEQYF	TGTGCCAGCGGACGGACAGGGACCCTCTACGAGCAGTACTTC	TRBV6-2/TRBV6-3	TRBJ2-7	.	TRBD1
CASSPGSMVYEQYF	TGTGCCAGCAGCCCCGGTAGCATGGTATACGAGCAGTACTTC	TRBV7-2	TRBJ2-7	many	.
CSAAGQGFYEQYF	TGCAGTGCTGCGGGACAGGGTTTCTACGAGCAGTACTTC	TRBV20-1	TRBJ2-7	.	TRBD1
CASSQSSTATSGNTIYF	TGCGCCAGCAGCCAATCCTCGACGGCCACCTCTGGAAACACCATATATTTT	TRBV4-3	TRBJ1-3	many	.
CASSPGNNEKLFF	TGTGCCAGCTCACCAGGGAATAATGAAAAACTGTTTTTT	TRBV18	TRBJ1-4	many	.
CASSQSGGLFTDTQYF	TGTGCCAGCAGCCAATCAGGGGGCCTCTTCACAGATACGCAGTATTTT	TRBV3-1	TRBJ2-3	once	TRBD1
CASSAGTGAYEQYF	TGTGCTAGCAGCGCCGGGACTGGAGCCTACGAGCAGTACTTC	TRBV7-7	TRBJ2-7	many	.
CASSPRDRGSYNEQFF	TGTGCCAGCAGCCCCCGTGACAGGGGGTCTTACAATGAGCAGTTCTTC	TRBV7-9	TRBJ2-1	many	TRBD1
CASSSGANTGELFF	TGTGCCAGCAGCTCGGGGGCGAACACCGGGGAGCTGTTTTTT	TRBV12-3/TRBV12-4	TRBJ2-2	.	.
CASSVGQANTEAFF	TGTGCCAGCAGCGTAGGGCAGGCGAACACTGAAGCTTTCTTT	TRBV9	TRBJ1-1	.	.
CASSSLTGGTHEQYF	TGTGCCAGCAGCTCCTTGACAGGGGGCACCCACGAGCAGTACTTC	TRBV7-6	TRBJ2-7	many	TRBD1
CSVEGRNNYGYTF	TGCAGCGTTGAAGGAAGGAATAACTATGGCTACACCTTC	TRBV29-1	TRBJ1-2	many	.
CASSYSTGSRTSYEQYF	TGTGCCAGCAGTTACTCGACAGGATCTCGTACCTCCTACGAGCAGTACTTC	TRBV6-5	TRBJ2-7	many	.
CATSEYRYDEQFF	TGTGCCACCAGTGAATACAGGTACGATGAGCAGTTCTTC	TRBV24-1	TRBJ2-1	many	.
CASSLKREQFF	TGTGCCAGCAGCCTAAAGAGGGAGCAGTTCTTC	TRBV3-1	TRBJ2-1	.	.
CSGTRDLRGRGAEAFF	TGCAGCGGTACGAGGGACCTCAGGGGGCGAGGAGCTGAAGCTTTCTTT	TRBV29-1	TRBJ1-1	many	TRBD1
CATSRDTGSQPQHF	TGTGCCACCAGCAGAGATACAGGGAGTCAGCCCCAGCATTTT	TRBV15	TRBJ1-5	.	.
CASSFGGGSYEQYF	TGTGCCAGCAGTTTTGGGGGTGGTAGTTACGAGCAGTACTTC	TRBV28	TRBJ2-7	.	.
CASTQQGIFSGNTIYF	TGTGCCAGCACCCAACAGGGTATATTCTCTGGAAACACCATATATTTT	TRBV12-3/TRBV12-4	TRBJ1-3	few	.
CASSFRSDQPQHF	TGTGCCAGCAGCTTTAGGTCAGATCAGCCCCAGCATTTT	TRBV7-2	TRBJ1-5	few	.
CASSPEGGADYYGYTF	TGTGCCAGCAGCCCGGAGGGCGGAGCGGATTACTATGGCTACACCTTC	TRBV5-5	TRBJ1-2	many	.
CASSLANMGRGPQPQHF	TGTGCCAGCAGCTTGGCCAATATGGGCAGGGGGCCTCAGCCCCAGCATTTT	TRBV5-6	TRBJ1-5	.	TRBD1
CASSPTTGLYGYTF	TGTGCCAGCAGTCCGACGACAGGGTTGTATGGCTACACCTTC	TRBV12-3/TRBV12-4	TRBJ1-2	many	TRBD1
CASSQGGTGAGAFF	TGTGCCAGCAGCCAAGGGGGGACAGGGGCCGGAGCTTTCTTT	TRBV3-1	TRBJ1-1	.	TRBD1
CASSQDVQGGEAFF	TGTGCCAGCAGCCAAGATGTGCAGGGCGGTGAAGCTTTCTTT	TRBV3-1	TRBJ1-1	many	.
CASSSGGWANTEAFF	TGTGCCAGCAGTTCCGGGGGATGGGCTAACACTGAAGCTTTCTTT	TRBV12-3/TRBV12-4	TRBJ1-1	few	.
CASSLGSNEQFF	TGTGCCAGCAGCTTAGGCAGCAATGAGCAGTTCTTC	TRBV7-2	TRBJ2-1	few	.
CASSQDNRGLYEQYF	TGTGCCAGCAGCCAAGATAACAGGGGTCTATACGAGCAGTACTTC	TRBV14	TRBJ2-7	few	TRBD1
CSVKEASEQYF	TGCAGCGTTAAGGAGGCTTCCGAGCAGTACTTC	TRBV29-1	TRBJ2-7	.	.
CSALDRAKINYGYTF	TGCAGCGCTTTAGACAGGGCGAAAATCAACTATGGCTACACCTTC	TRBV29-1	TRBJ1-2	.	TRBD1
CASSLGLPPLHF	TGTGCCAGCAGCTTAGGGTTGCCACCCCTCCACTTT	TRBV7-2	TRBJ1-6	few	.
CASSLRNTEAFF	TGTGCCAGCAGTTTAAGGAACACTGAAGCTTTCTTT	TRBV28	TRBJ1-1	few	.
CSARLGSGGPTDTQYF	TGCAGTGCTAGATTGGGCTCCGGGGGGCCCACAGATACGCAGTATTTT	TRBV20-1	TRBJ2-3	.	.
CASSLMARGSDTEAFF	TGCGCCAGCAGCTTGATGGCTCGCGGATCGGACACTGAAGCTTTCTTT	TRBV5-1	TRBJ1-1	many	.